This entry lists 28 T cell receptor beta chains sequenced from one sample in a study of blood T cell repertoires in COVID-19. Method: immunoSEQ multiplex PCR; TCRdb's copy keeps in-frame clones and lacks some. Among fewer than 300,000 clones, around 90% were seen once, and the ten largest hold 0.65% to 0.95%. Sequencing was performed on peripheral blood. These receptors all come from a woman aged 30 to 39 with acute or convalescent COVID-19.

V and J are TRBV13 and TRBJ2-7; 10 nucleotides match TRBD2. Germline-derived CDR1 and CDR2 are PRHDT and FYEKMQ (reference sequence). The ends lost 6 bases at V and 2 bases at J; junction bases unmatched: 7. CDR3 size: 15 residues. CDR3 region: CASSSTGTSAYEQYF. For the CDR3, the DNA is TGTGCCAGCAGTAGTACCGGGACTAGCGCCTACGAGCAGTACTTC.

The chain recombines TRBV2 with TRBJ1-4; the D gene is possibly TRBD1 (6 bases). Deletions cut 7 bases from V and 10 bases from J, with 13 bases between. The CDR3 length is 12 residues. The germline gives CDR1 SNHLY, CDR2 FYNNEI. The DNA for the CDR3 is TGTGCCAGCAAGACGGACAGCCGAAAACTGTTTTTT. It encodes CASKTDSRKLFF.

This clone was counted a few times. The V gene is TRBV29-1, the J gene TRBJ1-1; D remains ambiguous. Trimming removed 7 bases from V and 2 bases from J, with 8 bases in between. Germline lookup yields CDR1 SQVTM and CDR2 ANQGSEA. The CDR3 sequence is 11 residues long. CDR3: CSATVNTEAFF. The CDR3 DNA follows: TGCAGCGCCACAGTAAACACTGAAGCTTTCTTT.

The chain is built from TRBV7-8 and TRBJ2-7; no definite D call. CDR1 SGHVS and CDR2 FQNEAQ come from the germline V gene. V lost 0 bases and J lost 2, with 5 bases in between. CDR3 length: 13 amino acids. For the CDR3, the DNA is TGTGCCAGCAGCTTAGCGCGGACCTACGAGCAGTACTTC. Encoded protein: CASSLARTYEQYF.

CDR3 sequence reads: CAWSVRGREQYF. CDR3 nucleotides: TGTGCCTGGAGTGTTAGAGGGCGCGAGCAGTACTTC. The V call is TRBV30, the J call TRBJ2-7; D possibly corresponds to TRBD2 (5 bases). Germline CDR1 and CDR2: GTSNPN and SVGIG (reference sequence). This CDR3 comprises 12 residues. The V gene lost 0 bases and the J gene lost 6 bases, with 9 bases spanning the gap.

The CDR3 region is CASSLGTGSPGTQYF. For the CDR3, the DNA is TGTGCCAGCAGCTTAGGAACCGGCAGCCCAGGGACCCAGTACTTC. The chain combines TRBV7-9 with TRBJ2-5; D unresolved. CDR1 is SEHNR and CDR2 is FQNEAQ in the germline V gene (reference sequence). There are 15 residues in the CDR3. Trimming took 1 base from V and 7 from J, leaving 16 bases between them.

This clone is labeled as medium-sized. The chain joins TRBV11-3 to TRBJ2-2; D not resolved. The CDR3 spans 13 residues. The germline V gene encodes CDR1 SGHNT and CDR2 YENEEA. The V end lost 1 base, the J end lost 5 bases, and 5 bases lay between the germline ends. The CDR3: CASSLGGTGELFF. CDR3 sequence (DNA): TGTGCCAGCAGCTTAGGCGGTACCGGGGAGCTGTTTTTT.

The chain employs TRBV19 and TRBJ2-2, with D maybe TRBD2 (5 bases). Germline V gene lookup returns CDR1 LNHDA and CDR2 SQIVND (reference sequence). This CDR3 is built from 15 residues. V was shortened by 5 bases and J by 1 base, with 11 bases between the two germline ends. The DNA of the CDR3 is TGTGCCAGTAGTCCGCTAGCCTGGAACACCGGGGAGCTGTTTTTT. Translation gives CASSPLAWNTGELFF.

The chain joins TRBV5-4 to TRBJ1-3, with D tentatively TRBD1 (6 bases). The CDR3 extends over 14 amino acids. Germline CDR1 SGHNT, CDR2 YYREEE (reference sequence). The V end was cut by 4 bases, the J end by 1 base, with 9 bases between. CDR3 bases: TGTGCCAGCAGCCTTGGGACATCTGGAAACACCATATATTTT. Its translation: CASSLGTSGNTIYF.

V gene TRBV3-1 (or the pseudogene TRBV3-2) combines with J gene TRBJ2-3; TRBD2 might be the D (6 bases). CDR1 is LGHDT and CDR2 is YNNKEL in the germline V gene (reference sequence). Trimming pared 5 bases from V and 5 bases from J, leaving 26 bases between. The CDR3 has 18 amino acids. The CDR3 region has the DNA TGTGCCAGCAGCTCAAGAGGGGTAGCGGACACTCAGCTAGATACGCAGTATTTT. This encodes CASSSRGVADTQLDTQYF.

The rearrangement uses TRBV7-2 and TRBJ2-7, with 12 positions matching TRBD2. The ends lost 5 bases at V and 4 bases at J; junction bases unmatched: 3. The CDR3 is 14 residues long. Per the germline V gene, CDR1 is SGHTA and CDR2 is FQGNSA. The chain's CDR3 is CASSLTSGSYEQYF. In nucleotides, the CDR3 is TGTGCCAGCAGCCTGACTAGCGGGAGTTACGAGCAGTACTTC. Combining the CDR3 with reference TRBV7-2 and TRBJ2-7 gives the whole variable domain GAGVSQSPSNKVTEKGKDVELRCDPISGHTALYWYRQSLGQGLEFLIYFQGNSAPDKSGLPSDRFSAERTGGSVSTLTIQRTQQEDSAVYLCASSLTSGSYEQYFGPGTRLTVT.

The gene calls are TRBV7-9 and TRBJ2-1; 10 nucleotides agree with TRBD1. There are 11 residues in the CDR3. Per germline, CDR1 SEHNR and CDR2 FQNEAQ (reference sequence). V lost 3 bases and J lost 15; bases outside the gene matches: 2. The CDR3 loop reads CASSLGQGLFF. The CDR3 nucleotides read TGTGCCAGCAGCTTGGGACAGGGGTTGTTCTTC.

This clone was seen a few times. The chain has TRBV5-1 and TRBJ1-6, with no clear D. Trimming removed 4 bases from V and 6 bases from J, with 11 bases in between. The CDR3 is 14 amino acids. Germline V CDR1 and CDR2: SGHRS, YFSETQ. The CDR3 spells CASSPSNVNSPLHF. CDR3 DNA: TGCGCCAGCAGCCCGAGTAATGTTAATTCACCCCTCCACTTT. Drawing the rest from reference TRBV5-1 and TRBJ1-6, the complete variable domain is KAGVTQTPRYLIKTRGQQVTLSCSPISGHRSVSWYQQTPGQGLQFLFEYFSETQRNKGNFPGRFSGRQFSNSRSEMNVSTLELGDSALYLCASSPSNVNSPLHFGNGTRLTVT.

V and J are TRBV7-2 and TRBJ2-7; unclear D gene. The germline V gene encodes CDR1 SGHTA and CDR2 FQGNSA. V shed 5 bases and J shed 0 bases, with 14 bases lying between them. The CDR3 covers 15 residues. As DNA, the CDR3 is TGTGCCAGCAGCCATTGGCCATCCAGCTCCTACGAGCAGTACTTC. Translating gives CASSHWPSSSYEQYF.

CDR3 DNA sequence: TGCGCCAGCAGCTTGTGGGCCGGGACAGGGGGCACAGATACGCAGTATTTT. It yields the protein CASSLWAGTGGTDTQYF. The V gene is TRBV5-1, the J gene TRBJ2-3; 10 bases agree with TRBD1. V lost 1 base, J lost 1 base, and 6 bases stayed unmatched. The CDR3 loop spans 17 amino acids. Germline V CDR1 and CDR2: SGHRS, YFSETQ.

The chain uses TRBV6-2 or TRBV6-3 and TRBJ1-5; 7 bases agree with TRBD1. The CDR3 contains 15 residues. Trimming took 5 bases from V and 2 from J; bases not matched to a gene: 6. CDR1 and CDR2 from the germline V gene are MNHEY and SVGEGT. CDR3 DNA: TGTGCCAGCAGTAGACAGGGTATGGGCAATCAGCCCCAGCATTTT. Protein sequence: CASSRQGMGNQPQHF.

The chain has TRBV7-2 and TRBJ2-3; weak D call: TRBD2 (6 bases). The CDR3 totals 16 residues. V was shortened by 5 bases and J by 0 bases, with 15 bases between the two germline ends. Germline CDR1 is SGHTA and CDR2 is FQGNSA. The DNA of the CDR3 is TGTGCCAGCAGCCGCCGAGTAGCGGCTAGCACAGATACGCAGTATTTT. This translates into CASSRRVAASTDTQYF. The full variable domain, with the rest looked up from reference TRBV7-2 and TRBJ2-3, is GAGVSQSPSNKVTEKGKDVELRCDPISGHTALYWYRQSLGQGLEFLIYFQGNSAPDKSGLPSDRFSAERTGGSVSTLTIQRTQQEDSAVYLCASSRRVAASTDTQYFGPGTRLTVL.

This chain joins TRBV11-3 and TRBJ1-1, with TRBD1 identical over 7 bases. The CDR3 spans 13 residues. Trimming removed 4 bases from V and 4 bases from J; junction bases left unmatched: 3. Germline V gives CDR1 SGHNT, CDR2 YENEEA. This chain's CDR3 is CASSYRQGTEAFF. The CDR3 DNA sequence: TGTGCCAGCAGCTATCGACAGGGCACTGAAGCTTTCTTT.

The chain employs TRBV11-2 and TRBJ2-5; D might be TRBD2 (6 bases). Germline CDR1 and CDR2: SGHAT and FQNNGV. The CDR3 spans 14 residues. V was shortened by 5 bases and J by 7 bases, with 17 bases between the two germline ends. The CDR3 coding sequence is TGTGCCAGCAGCCAGGGACCAGCCGGGGGGACCCAGTACTTC. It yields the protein CASSQGPAGGTQYF.

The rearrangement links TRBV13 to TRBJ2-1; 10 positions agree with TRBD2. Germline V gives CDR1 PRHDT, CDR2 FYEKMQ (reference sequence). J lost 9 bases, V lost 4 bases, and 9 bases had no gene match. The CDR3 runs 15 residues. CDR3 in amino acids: CASSSPLAGEGEQFF. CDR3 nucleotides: TGTGCCAGCAGCTCACCTCTAGCGGGAGAGGGTGAGCAGTTCTTC.

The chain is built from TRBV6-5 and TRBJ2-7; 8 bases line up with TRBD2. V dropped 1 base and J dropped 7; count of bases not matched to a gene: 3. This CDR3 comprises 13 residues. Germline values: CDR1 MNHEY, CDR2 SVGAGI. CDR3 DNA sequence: TGTGCCAGCAGTTACTTATCGGGGGGGGAGCAGTACTTC. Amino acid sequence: CASSYLSGGEQYF.

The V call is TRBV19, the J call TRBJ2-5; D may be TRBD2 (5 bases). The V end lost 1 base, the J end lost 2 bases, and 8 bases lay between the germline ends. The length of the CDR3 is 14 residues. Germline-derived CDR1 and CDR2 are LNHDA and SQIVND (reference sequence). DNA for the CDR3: TGTGCCAGTAGTATAGGACTAAATCAAGAGACCCAGTACTTC. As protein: CASSIGLNQETQYF.

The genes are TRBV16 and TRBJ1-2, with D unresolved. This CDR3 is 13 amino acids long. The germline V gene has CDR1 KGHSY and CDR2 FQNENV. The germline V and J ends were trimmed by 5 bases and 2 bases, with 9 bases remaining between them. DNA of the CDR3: TGTGCCAGCAGCGACACACCGAACTATGGCTACACCTTC. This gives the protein CASSDTPNYGYTF.

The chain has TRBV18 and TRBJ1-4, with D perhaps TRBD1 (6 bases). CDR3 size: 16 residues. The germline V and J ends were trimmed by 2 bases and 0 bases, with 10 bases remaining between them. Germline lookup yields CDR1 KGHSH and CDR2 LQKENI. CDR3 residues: CASSPGQLTTNEKLFF. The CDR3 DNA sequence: TGTGCCAGCTCACCAGGACAGCTGACAACTAATGAAAAACTGTTTTTT.

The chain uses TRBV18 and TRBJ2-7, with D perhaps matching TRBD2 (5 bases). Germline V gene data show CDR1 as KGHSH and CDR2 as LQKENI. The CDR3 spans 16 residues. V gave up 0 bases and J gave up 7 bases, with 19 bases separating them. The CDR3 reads CASSPPLAGPGWEQYF. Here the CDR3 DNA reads TGTGCCAGCTCACCACCGTTGGCGGGCCCCGGCTGGGAGCAGTACTTC.

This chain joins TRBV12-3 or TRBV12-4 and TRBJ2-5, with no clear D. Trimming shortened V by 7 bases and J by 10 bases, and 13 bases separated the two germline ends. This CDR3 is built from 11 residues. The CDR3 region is CASTPGRDQYF. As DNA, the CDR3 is TGTGCCAGCACCCCTGGGCGAGACCAGTACTTC.

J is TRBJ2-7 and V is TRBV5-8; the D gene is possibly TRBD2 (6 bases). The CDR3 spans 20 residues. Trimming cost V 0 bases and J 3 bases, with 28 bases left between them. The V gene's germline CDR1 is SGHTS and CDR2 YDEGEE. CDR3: CASSLAHMGLAGLQGYEQYF. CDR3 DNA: TGTGCCAGCAGCTTGGCTCACATGGGACTTGCGGGTCTACAAGGCTACGAGCAGTACTTC.

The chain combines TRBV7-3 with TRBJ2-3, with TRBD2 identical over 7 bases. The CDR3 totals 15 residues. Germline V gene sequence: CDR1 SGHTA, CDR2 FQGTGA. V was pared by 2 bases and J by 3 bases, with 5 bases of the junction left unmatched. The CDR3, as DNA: TGTGCCAGCAGCTTAGCTAGCGGAAGGACAGATACGCAGTATTTT. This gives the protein CASSLASGRTDTQYF.